The 4 T cell receptor beta chains reported below all come from one sample, sequenced in a study of T cells in Graves' hyperthyroidism and ophthalmopathy. The investigators amplified TCR beta CDR3 regions from RNA transcripts. With the HTBI primer set, the TCR CDR3 went through a first round of RT-PCR. TCRdb reanalysed the multiplex PCR reads using MiXCR and keeps one entry per CDR3 protein. Seen here are some 650,000 distinct CDR3 sequences, more than 15% observed once, and the top ten hold approximately 3.5%. Sequencing was performed on blood. Receptors were obtained from a woman between 35 and 50 years old with Graves' ophthalmopathy.

This clonotype was found many times. The junction shows a germline mismatch at one end, possibly a read error. The chain employs TRBV11-3 and TRBJ2-7, with D unresolved. Germline V gene data show CDR1 as SGHNT and CDR2 as YENEEA. The CDR3 extends over 10 amino acids. CDR3 protein: CTSSQTMQYF. CDR3 DNA sequence: TGTACCAGCAGCCAGACGATGCAGTACTTC. Full variable domain (rest looked up from reference TRBV11-3 and TRBJ2-7): EAGVVQSPRYKIIEKKQPVAFWCNPISGHNTLYWYLQNLGQGPELLIRYENEEAVDDSQLPKDRFSAERLKGVDSTLKIQPAELGDSAVYLCTSSQTMQYFGPGTRLTVT.

The sample holds a few counts of this clonotype. The chain combines TRBV18 with TRBJ1-3; D remains ambiguous. The V gene lost 4 bases and the J gene lost 8 bases, with 9 bases spanning the gap. The length of the CDR3 is 12 residues. CDR1 and CDR2 (germline): KGHSH, LQKENI. The CDR3 nucleotides read TGTGCCAGCTCACAGACTCCAGACACCATATATTTT. Its protein is CASSQTPDTIYF.

The chain joins TRBV5-5 to TRBJ1-1; D unresolved. The CDR3 is 13 residues long. The V gene's germline CDR1 is SGHKS and CDR2 YYEKEE (reference sequence). V shed 5 bases and J shed 0 bases, with 8 bases lying between them. The CDR3 protein is CASRVGVNTEAFF. CDR3 sequence (DNA): TGTGCCAGCAGGGTGGGCGTGAACACTGAAGCTTTCTTT.

This clonotype has a count of ten or more. This chain links TRBV30 with TRBJ1-2; weak D call: TRBD1 (5 bases). Trimming cost V 5 bases and J 2 bases, with 12 bases left between them. The length of the CDR3 is 13 residues. CDR1 and CDR2 from the germline V gene are GTSNPN and SVGIG (reference sequence). The CDR3 loop reads CAWYRPRNYGYTF. The DNA for the CDR3 is TGTGCCTGGTACAGGCCCAGGAACTATGGCTACACCTTC.